This T cell receptor beta chain came from a study of T cells expressing NK-cell markers (dated by TCRdb to 2020 to 2021). About the investigation overall: About eight donors provided sorted CD3+CD56+NKG2C+, CD3+CD56+NKG2C- and CD3+CD56-NKG2C+ T-cell subsets, whose TCR beta-chain repertoires were profiled. Seven of the eight sequenced donors were HCMV-seropositive and one was HCMV-seronegative. Randomly selected healthy volunteers, three men and five women, were used as the eight sequenced donors. Libraries were sequenced as 2 x 150 bp reads on Illumina HiSeq 2000/2500, MiSeq or NextSeq.

A commercial ELISA kit detecting HCMV-specific IgG in serum was used to determine HCMV serostatus. Ficoll density gradient centrifugation was used to isolate peripheral blood mononuclear cells from blood. Overall study results and their limits: Whether the expanded NKG2C-expressing T cell clones were specific for HCMV antigens remained unclear. In roughly 6 donors, the dominant CD3+CD56+NKG2C+ clonotypes ranked among the top 10 CD8+ clonotypes, making up 1.0-7.0% of CD8+ T cells. Those dominant clonotypes were again the most abundant among CD3+CD56-NKG2C+ cells in several donors, at roughly 25-60.1%.

Sequenced on an Illumina HiSeq 2000. TCR beta cDNA libraries were prepared using 5'RACE template switching, which introduced a universal primer site and unique molecular identifiers. Priming for cDNA synthesis came from the TCR beta constant segment, and two successive PCR amplification steps followed. The study's own analysis went as follows. MIGEC was used to demultiplex reads and group the reads by UMI, and MiTCR was used to assemble and quantify clonotypes. Only TCR cDNA sequences supported by at least two reads were kept to exclude erroneous sequences. The tcR package was used for downstream repertoire analysis, and clonotypes were matched between fractions using CDR3 nucleotide sequence together with V segment. Antigen specificity was annotated against VDJdb with VDJmatch, allowing one amino acid substitution in CDR3. Following TCRdb reprocessing, every CDR3 protein sequence forms one entry, and DNA is not provided. TCRdb, not the authors, supplied the V and J calls. This sample's clone table shows hundreds of thousands of distinct CDR3 sequences. Of the sample, about 4.2% falls within the top ten clones.

With regard to this clonotype: No antigen is known for it.

The CDR3 runs 14 residues from the cysteine to the phenylalanine. DNA was not recorded. For CDR1 and CDR2, the germline V gene lists SGHAT and FQNNGV. The sequence is built from TRBV11-2 and TRBJ1-1; TCRdb indicates TRBD1, and absent DNA this call remains unverified. The material sequenced was blood T cells: a sorted CD56 or NKG2C T cell subset, CD4+ or CD8+ T cells, or bulk PBMC T cells (not recorded which). The clonotype was recovered from a woman aged 18 to 75 in good health. The CDR3: CASSSPTPSTEAFF. Beyond the CDR3, the reference TRBV11-2 and TRBJ1-1 genes provide the residues; the full variable domain reads: EAGVAQSPRYKIIEKRQSVAFWCNPISGHATLYWYQQILGQGPKLLIQFQNNGVVDDSQLPKDRFSAERLKGVDSTLKIQPAKLEDSAVYLCASSSPTPSTEAFFGQGTRLTVV.